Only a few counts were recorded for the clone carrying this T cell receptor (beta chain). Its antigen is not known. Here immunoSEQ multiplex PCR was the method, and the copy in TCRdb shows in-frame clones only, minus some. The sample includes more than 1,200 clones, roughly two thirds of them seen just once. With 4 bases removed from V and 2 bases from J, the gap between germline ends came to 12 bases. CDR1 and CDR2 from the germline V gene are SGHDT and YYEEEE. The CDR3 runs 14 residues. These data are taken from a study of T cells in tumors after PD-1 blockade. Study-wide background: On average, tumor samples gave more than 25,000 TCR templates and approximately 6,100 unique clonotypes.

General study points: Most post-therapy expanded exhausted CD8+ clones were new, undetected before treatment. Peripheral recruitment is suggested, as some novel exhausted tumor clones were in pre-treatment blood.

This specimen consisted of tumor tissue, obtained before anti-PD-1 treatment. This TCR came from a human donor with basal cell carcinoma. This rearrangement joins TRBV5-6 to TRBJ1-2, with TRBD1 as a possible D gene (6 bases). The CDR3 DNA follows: TGTGCCAGCAGCGCACGACAGGCCAACTATGGCTACACCTTC. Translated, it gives CASSARQANYGYTF.